Listed below are T cell receptor beta chains from one sample, sequenced in a study of CD8 T cells in ankylosing spondylitis. In TCRdb, the 5' RACE reads were re-called with MiXCR into one record per CDR3 protein. The sample contains 400,000 to 450,000 distinct CDR3 sequences, 17% of which appear only once. What was sequenced was blood, either unsorted or a sorted T cell fraction (not recorded which). The receptor source for this set is a male donor with ankylosing spondylitis. Both conserved end residues are part of each CDR3. A D gene is named only where the DNA matches it firmly. Some rows mark clone size as missing; the rest say once, few, many or name a class of expanded clone.

V gene	clone size	D gene	J gene	CDR3 protein	CDR3 DNA
TRBV12-3/TRBV12-4	few	TRBD1	TRBJ1-1	CASSFGTGKAFF	TGTGCCAGCAGTTTTGGGACAGGGAAGGCTTTCTTT
TRBV11-2	few	-	TRBJ2-5	CASSLGDRGFETQYF	TGTGCCAGCAGCTTAGGAGATCGGGGGTTTGAGACCCAGTACTTC
TRBV15	once	TRBD2	TRBJ2-3	CATSATSGGGDTQYF	TGTGCCACCAGCGCTACTAGCGGGGGTGGAGATACGCAGTATTTT
TRBV4-3	-	TRBD2	TRBJ2-3	CASSPDLSAGGADTQYF	TGCGCCAGCAGCCCGGACCTCTCAGCGGGAGGCGCAGATACGCAGTATTTT
TRBV11-2	-	TRBD1	TRBJ2-3	CASSWNRGFADTQYF	TGTGCCAGCAGCTGGAACAGGGGGTTCGCAGATACGCAGTATTTT
TRBV4-1	many	-	TRBJ1-3	CASSRQESSGNTIYF	TGCGCCAGCAGCCGGCAGGAGAGCTCTGGAAACACCATATATTTT
TRBV11-2	-	TRBD2	TRBJ2-7	CASSLVTGGNYEQYF	TGTGCCAGCAGCTTAGTCACGGGAGGGAACTACGAGCAGTACTTC
TRBV7-9	-	TRBD2	TRBJ2-3	CASSWGGRTDTQYF	TGTGCCAGCAGCTGGGGGGGAAGAACAGATACGCAGTATTTT
TRBV5-6	few	-	TRBJ1-2	CASSLGLVGYGYTF	TGTGCCAGCAGCTTGGGCCTCGTGGGTTATGGCTACACCTTC
TRBV6-1	few	TRBD2	TRBJ2-3	CASMAGGNTDTQYF	TGTGCCAGCATGGCGGGAGGAAACACAGATACGCAGTATTTT
TRBV7-9	-	-	TRBJ2-3	CASSPPYERRGTDTQYF	TGTGCCAGCAGCCCCCCCTACGAGCGGCGCGGCACAGATACGCAGTATTTT
TRBV7-9	-	-	TRBJ2-1	CASSSTSSGLFF	TGTGCCAGCAGCTCTACTAGCTCGGGTCTGTTCTTC
TRBV14	few	TRBD2	TRBJ2-1	CASSPGLVAGSRRNEQFF	TGTGCCAGCAGCCCTGGCCTGGTAGCGGGATCCCGGAGGAATGAGCAGTTCTTC
TRBV3-1	few	-	TRBJ2-3	CASSRGWGDTDTQYF	TGTGCCAGCAGCCGAGGTTGGGGAGACACAGATACGCAGTATTTT
TRBV20-1	many	TRBD1	TRBJ1-5	CSAREGGSGQPQHF	TGCAGTGCTAGAGAAGGGGGCTCGGGTCAGCCCCAGCATTTT
TRBV20-1	-	-	TRBJ2-7	CSAREADYEQYF	TGCAGTGCTAGAGAAGCAGATTACGAGCAGTACTTC
TRBV18	few	-	TRBJ1-5	CASSPRGDSNQPQHF	TGTGCCAGCTCACCTCGGGGAGATAGCAATCAGCCCCAGCATTTT
TRBV5-1	many	-	TRBJ2-3	CASSLRALSTDTQYF	TGCGCCAGCAGCTTGCGGGCTTTGAGCACAGATACGCAGTATTTT
TRBV13	-	-	TRBJ2-1	CASALTQGVGINEQFF	TGTGCCAGCGCCCTCACCCAAGGAGTAGGGATCAATGAGCAGTTCTTC
TRBV12-3/TRBV12-4	many	-	TRBJ1-1	CASSPMNTEAFF	TGTGCCAGCAGTCCAATGAACACTGAAGCTTTCTTT
TRBV7-9	few	-	TRBJ1-1	CASSPNKRTEAFF	TGTGCCAGCAGCCCCAATAAAAGGACTGAAGCTTTCTTT
TRBV28	-	-	TRBJ2-3	CASSLGRLDTQYF	TGTGCCAGCAGTTTAGGGCGTTTAGATACGCAGTATTTT
TRBV6-1	-	-	TRBJ2-1	CASSPRDTTYNEQFF	TGTGCCAGCAGCCCACGGGACACCACCTACAATGAGCAGTTCTTC
TRBV10-1	-	-	TRBJ2-2	CASSDTLGLGELFF	TGCGCCAGCAGTGATACGTTAGGGCTAGGGGAGCTGTTTTTT
TRBV7-9	few	-	TRBJ2-7	CASSLVEQGLYEQYF	TGTGCCAGCAGCTTAGTGGAACAGGGATTGTACGAGCAGTACTTC
TRBV5-1	-	-	TRBJ1-3	CASRGGWGNTIYF	TGCGCCAGCAGGGGGGGCTGGGGAAACACCATATATTTT
TRBV29-1	-	-	TRBJ1-3	CSVEEPIGGNTIYF	TGCAGCGTTGAAGAGCCAATAGGGGGAAACACCATATATTTT
TRBV7-2	few	TRBD2	TRBJ2-4	CASTPGTSERNIQYF	TGTGCCAGCACCCCCGGGACTAGCGAAAGAAACATTCAGTACTTC
TRBV25-1	few	TRBD1	TRBJ2-2	CASRRQGAANTGELFF	TGTGCCAGTAGGAGACAGGGGGCCGCGAACACCGGGGAGCTGTTTTTT
TRBV7-2	-	TRBD1	TRBJ1-2	CASSLAGTERIANGYTF	TGTGCCAGCAGCTTAGCCGGGACAGAAAGAATCGCTAATGGCTACACCTTC
TRBV3-1	few	TRBD2	TRBJ2-5	CASSRRLAGNQETQYF	TGTGCCAGCAGCCGCCGACTAGCGGGGAACCAAGAGACCCAGTACTTC
TRBV15	few	TRBD1	TRBJ2-6	CATRGDRGLSGANVLTF	TGTGCCACCAGGGGTGACAGGGGGCTCTCTGGGGCCAACGTCCTGACTTTC